This is a list of T cell receptor beta chains from one sample in a study of blood T cells in healthy people across ages. TCRdb re-called the 5' RACE reads through MiXCR, storing one row per CDR3 protein. This table has around 1,500,000 distinct CDR3 sequences, roughly 40% appearing once. Sequenced: blood. Receptors were obtained from a woman aged 18-29 years in good health. The CDR3 runs from the conserved cysteine through the conserved F or W. A D gene is named only where the DNA matches it firmly. Size tells how often a clone was seen (once, few, many) or the class of an expanded clone, and some rows leave it out.

V gene,J gene,clone size,D gene,CDR3 protein,CDR3 DNA
TRBV7-2,TRBJ2-3,.,TRBD2,CASSLLAGGPGDTQYF,TGTGCCAGCAGCTTATTAGCGGGAGGGCCAGGGGATACGCAGTATTTT
TRBV20-1,TRBJ1-3,few,.,CSARDHRVNPGNTIYF,TGCAGTGCTAGAGATCATCGCGTAAACCCTGGAAACACCATATATTTT
TRBV14,TRBJ2-1,few,TRBD2,CASPGLAGVVNEQFF,TGTGCCAGCCCGGGACTAGCGGGAGTTGTCAATGAGCAGTTCTTC
TRBV30,TRBJ2-1,.,TRBD2,CAWSRPGRGTYNEQFF,TGTGCCTGGAGTCGCCCCGGGAGGGGTACCTACAATGAGCAGTTCTTC
TRBV10-3,TRBJ2-7,.,TRBD1,CAISVQGSGQGHYEQYF,TGTGCCATCAGTGTACAGGGGTCGGGCCAGGGCCACTACGAGCAGTACTTC
TRBV10-3,TRBJ2-1,.,.,CAISEPPGFAVAVNEQFF,TGTGCCATCAGTGAGCCTCCAGGGTTTGCAGTAGCAGTCAATGAGCAGTTCTTC
TRBV20-1,TRBJ1-2,.,.,CSARKSGPEGYTF,TGCAGTGCTAGAAAGTCTGGACCTGAGGGCTACACCTTC
TRBV29-1,TRBJ2-1,.,.,CSAGLGGYNEQFF,TGCAGCGCCGGGCTGGGGGGATACAATGAGCAGTTCTTC
TRBV7-2,TRBJ2-1,.,.,CASSFAGPYNEQFF,TGTGCCAGCAGCTTTGCGGGGCCCTACAATGAGCAGTTCTTC
TRBV20-1,TRBJ2-5,.,.,CSALDREETQYF,TGCAGTGCCCTGGACAGAGAAGAGACCCAGTACTTC
TRBV28,TRBJ1-1,.,.,CASSFLDGSAEAFF,TGTGCCAGCAGTTTTCTGGATGGTAGCGCTGAAGCTTTCTTT
TRBV20-1,TRBJ2-1,few,TRBD2,CSARPPGRLAGVGNEQFF,TGCAGTGCTAGACCCCCGGGTCGACTAGCGGGAGTGGGCAATGAGCAGTTCTTC
TRBV29-1,TRBJ1-1,.,.,CSVAGAGDTEAFF,TGCAGCGTTGCCGGGGCCGGAGACACTGAAGCTTTCTTT
TRBV6-5,TRBJ2-3,.,.,CASSALGSEADTQYF,TGTGCCAGCAGTGCGTTGGGCTCCGAAGCAGATACGCAGTATTTT
TRBV6-5,TRBJ1-5,.,.,CASSYSPPGVNQPRHF,TGTGCCAGCAGTTACTCTCCCCCAGGGGTCAATCAGCCCCGGCATTTT
TRBV7-2,TRBJ2-1,.,TRBD2,CASSLARLAGASYNEQFF,TGTGCCAGCAGCTTAGCGCGGCTAGCGGGAGCCTCCTACAATGAGCAGTTCTTC
TRBV18,TRBJ1-1,few,.,CASSPPERRMNTEAFF,TGTGCCAGCTCACCACCGGAGAGACGAATGAACACTGAAGCTTTCTTT
TRBV7-2,TRBJ2-7,.,.,CASIDLREYEQYF,TGTGCCAGCATCGACCTTAGGGAGTACGAGCAGTACTTC
TRBV20-1,TRBJ2-7,.,TRBD2,CSAGTSGSTYEQYF,TGCAGTGCGGGGACTAGCGGGAGTACCTACGAGCAGTACTTC
TRBV4-1,TRBJ2-7,.,.,CASSQDYSLFEQYF,TGCGCCAGCAGCCAAGATTATAGTTTATTCGAGCAGTACTTC
TRBV29-1,TRBJ2-1,.,.,CSVVGQIQETQFF,TGCAGCGTTGTCGGGCAGATCCAAGAGACCCAGTTCTTC
TRBV7-8,TRBJ2-3,.,.,CASRRQSVTGTDTQYF,TGTGCCAGCAGAAGACAGTCTGTCACTGGCACAGATACGCAGTATTTT
TRBV5-1,TRBJ2-1,.,TRBD2,CASSDTSGGDNEQFF,TGCGCCAGCAGCGATACTAGCGGGGGTGACAATGAGCAGTTCTTC
TRBV5-1,TRBJ2-7,few,.,CASSLATVYEQYF,TGCGCCAGCAGCTTGGCTACGGTCTACGAGCAGTACTTC
TRBV20-1,TRBJ1-2,.,TRBD1,CSASMGQGRNGYTF,TGCAGTGCTAGCATGGGACAGGGTAGGAATGGCTACACCTTC
TRBV7-9,TRBJ2-5,many,TRBD1,CASSLGQGRWEQYF,TGTGCCAGCAGCTTGGGACAGGGGAGATGGGAGCAGTACTTC
TRBV27,TRBJ1-6,once,.,CASSSTWLNSPLHF,TGTGCCAGCAGTTCGACCTGGTTAAATTCACCCCTCCACTTT
TRBV4-1,TRBJ2-3,few,.,CASSQDPLVERKFNFGTDTQYF,TGCGCCAGCAGCCAAGACCCTCTCGTGGAGCGGAAATTCAATTTCGGCACAGATACGCAGTATTTT
TRBV9,TRBJ2-1,.,.,CVSSVGGRGLFF,TGTGTCAGCAGCGTAGGGGGCAGGGGACTGTTCTTC
TRBV6-6,TRBJ1-5,few,.,CASSYGRPSNQPQHF,TGTGCCAGCAGTTACGGGCGACCGAGCAATCAGCCCCAGCATTTT
TRBV13,TRBJ2-3,.,TRBD2,CASSSRKSLAGDTDTQYF,TGTGCTAGCAGCTCACGCAAATCACTAGCGGGAGACACAGATACGCAGTATTTT
TRBV15,TRBJ2-1,few,.,CATSSGTDYNEQFF,TGTGCCACCAGCAGCGGAACTGACTACAATGAGCAGTTCTTC
TRBV5-1,TRBJ2-3,.,TRBD2,CASTVAGASTDTQYF,TGCGCCAGCACCGTAGCGGGGGCAAGCACAGATACGCAGTATTTT
TRBV14,TRBJ2-7,.,.,CASSQVYTDEQYF,TGTGCCAGCAGCCAAGTTTACACCGACGAGCAGTACTTC
TRBV5-1,TRBJ2-3,few,TRBD2,CASSLGLAGSTSTDTQYF,TGCGCCAGCAGCTTAGGCCTAGCGGGTTCCACTAGCACAGATACGCAGTATTTT
TRBV5-1,TRBJ2-7,.,TRBD2,CASTKTSGSYEQYF,TGCGCCAGCACAAAGACTAGCGGGAGCTACGAGCAGTACTTC
TRBV3-1,TRBJ2-7,.,TRBD1,CASSQRQGISYEQYF,TGTGCCAGCAGCCAAAGACAGGGGATCTCCTACGAGCAGTACTTC
TRBV7-2,TRBJ2-7,.,TRBD2,CASSSGLAAGGEQYF,TGTGCCAGCAGCTCGGGACTAGCGGCCGGCGGCGAGCAGTACTTC
TRBV7-9,TRBJ2-3,.,.,CASSLVGLDFTDTQYF,TGTGCCAGCAGCTTAGTAGGGCTAGACTTCACAGATACGCAGTATTTT
TRBV29-1,TRBJ2-1,.,TRBD2,CSVPRGGQGDSLGFF,TGCAGCGTGCCGCGGGGGGGCCAGGGTGACAGTCTTGGGTTCTTC
TRBV6-6,TRBJ2-3,.,TRBD2,CASSRPELAGGDTQYF,TGTGCCAGCAGCCGACCGGAACTAGCGGGAGGGGATACGCAGTATTTT
TRBV29-1,TRBJ1-1,.,TRBD1,CSVQQGYFISNAEAFF,TGCAGCGTGCAACAGGGGTACTTTATTTCTAACGCTGAAGCTTTCTTT
TRBV2,TRBJ2-1,.,TRBD1,CASTRDSRHDEQFF,TGTGCCAGCACCCGGGACAGCCGACACGATGAGCAGTTCTTC
TRBV27,TRBJ2-5,.,.,CASSLSIGGLETQYF,TGTGCCAGCAGTTTATCGATAGGAGGGTTGGAGACCCAGTACTTC
TRBV6-5,TRBJ1-1,.,TRBD1,CASRPTSGTAEAFF,TGTGCCAGCAGACCAACGTCCGGGACAGCTGAAGCTTTCTTT
TRBV7-2,TRBJ2-1,few,.,CASSLGRELNEQFF,TGTGCCAGCAGCTTAGGTCGGGAGCTCAATGAGCAGTTCTTC
TRBV5-5,TRBJ2-3,.,.,CASSLAILAETSTDTQYF,TGTGCCAGCAGCTTGGCGATCTTAGCGGAAACTAGCACAGATACGCAGTATTTT
TRBV28,TRBJ2-5,once,TRBD1,CASSLLGGTGEETQYF,TGTGCCAGCAGTTTACTTGGCGGGACAGGGGAAGAGACCCAGTACTTC
TRBV20-1,TRBJ2-5,few,TRBD1,CSTRQGLQETQYF,TGCAGTACACGACAGGGGCTCCAAGAGACCCAGTACTTC
TRBV2,TRBJ2-7,.,.,CACQVVGTSYEQYF,TGTGCCTGCCAGGTTGTTGGAACCTCCTACGAGCAGTACTTC
TRBV6-5,TRBJ2-7,.,.,CASKGSVYNEQYF,TGTGCCAGCAAGGGTTCGGTTTACAATGAGCAGTACTTC
TRBV9,TRBJ1-2,.,.,CASSGYLNYGYTF,TGTGCCAGCAGCGGATACCTAAACTATGGCTACACCTTC
TRBV6-1,TRBJ2-7,.,.,CASSEDTVGPYEQYF,TGTGCCAGCAGTGAAGATACGGTGGGCCCCTACGAGCAGTACTTC
TRBV3-1,TRBJ1-6,.,.,CASSQEVTAYNSPLHF,TGTGCCAGCAGCCAAGAGGTGACAGCTTATAATTCACCCCTCCACTTT
TRBV19,TRBJ1-5,.,TRBD1,CASSQTLSQPGQIFSNQPQHF,TGTGCCAGTAGTCAAACACTCTCGCAACCGGGACAGATCTTTAGCAATCAGCCCCAGCATTTT
TRBV7-9,TRBJ1-5,few,.,CASSLKGQGQPQHF,TGTGCCAGCAGCTTAAAAGGCCAGGGTCAGCCCCAGCATTTT
TRBV20-1,TRBJ2-1,.,TRBD2,CSAGRAGGTEQFF,TGCAGTGCTGGGAGAGCGGGAGGGACTGAGCAGTTCTTC